This T cell receptor beta chain was sequenced for a study of blood T cell dynamics during melanoma immunotherapy (dated by TCRdb to about 2020). For the study in its entirety: All patients had metastatic melanoma and were given first-line pembrolizumab or nivolumab plus ipilimumab as standard of care in the United Kingdom. A training cohort was formed from consecutive patients, and a further independent group of patients from the same centre was pooled into an external validation set. To find early correlates of response, the study profiled the peripheral T cell receptor repertoires of patients with metastatic melanoma both before and after one cycle of checkpoint inhibitor therapy. Broader findings and caveats from the paper: The study could not determine whether the T cell clones driving repertoire changes were melanoma-specific or reflected general immune activation. The relatively small sample size was acknowledged as potentially limiting generalization of the results. Unlike progressors, patients who went on to achieve disease control showed a bifurcated reorganization of the PBMC repertoire at W3, with either increased clonality or increased diversity.

The germline V gene gives CDR1 as MGHDK and CDR2 as SYGVNS. Trimming costs V 4 bases and J 7 bases, and their ends lie 10 bases apart. The CDR3 starts with the cysteine, ends with the phenylalanine, and has 12 residues. Only the CDR3 DNA stays, 36 bases, in frame from base 1. Explained via the paper, the time point label denotes: week 3, after first cycle of checkpoint inhibitor. Blood samples were collected before treatment (T0) and at week 3 (W3), after the first cycle of checkpoint blockade. Except for a couple of patients with rapid clinical progression, response was assessed 12 weeks after the first infusion by RECIST 1.1; disease control meant complete response, partial response or stable disease. Patients were excluded for prior systemic cancer treatment, concomitant immunosuppressant therapy or synchronous other active malignancies. TCR beta was sequenced in both bulk PBMC and plasma cell-free DNA in order to track circulating cells as well as T cell turnover. Lymphoprep and SepMate tubes were used to isolate PBMC from blood, and red cell lysis was then performed. QIAamp DNA Blood Mini kits were used to extract DNA from PBMC and from sorted T cell subsets.

Every bulk PBMC sample had a fixed 350 ng of DNA loaded. TCR beta CDR3 sequences were amplified from genomic DNA using the immunoSEQ TCRb Assay kit according to manufacturer instructions. The KAPA Library Quantification Kit for Illumina platforms was used to quantify pooled libraries by qPCR. Sequencing of the pooled libraries was done on an Illumina NextSeq 500, with clustering at about 0.6-1.1 pM. In the paper's pipeline: TCR data were analyzed using immunoSEQ ANALYZER and the R LymphoSeq package. A rearrangement efficiency score was calculated as productive divided by the sum of productive and non-productive CDR3 sequences. Clonality was assessed using the Gini coefficient and diversity using the Renyi index at alpha=1, with pairwise comparisons between timepoints within each patient. In LymphoSeq, clonal relatedness was computed using an edit distance of 3, and repertoire similarity was computed using the Bhattacharyya coefficient. To classify response, a linear discriminant analysis based on week-3 changes in clonality and diversity was built using the R MASS and caret packages. TCRdb's version of the immuneACCESS table is confined to in-frame rearrangements and falls short of the full clone set. An unresolved V gene accounts for under half of the shortfall where checked; the remainder is of unknown origin. That table gives V, J and clone size, and the DNA gave D and trimming. In all, the sample holds about 11,000 clones, and under 90% of those were seen once. The ten largest make up approximately 20% of the sample.

Regarding this clone: Its binding antigen is unknown. No quality values exist for individual bases; no much larger clone is one base distant.

The sequence was collected from a human donor with melanoma. Sequenced here: blood, sampled from a patient treated with checkpoint blockade. The chain links TRBV25-1 with TRBJ1-2; a weak D assignment points to TRBD1 (6 bases agree). At the DNA level, the sequence is TGTGCCAGCAGTGGGACAGCGGGTGGCTACACCTTC. The encoded protein is CASSGTAGGYTF.